The TCR beta chain described here comes from a study of T cell repertoires in cytomegalovirus infection. TCRdb passed the reads through MiXCR, listing each CDR3 protein once. The sample holds some 700,000 distinct CDR3 sequences, 30% to 35% seen once. The V end lost 0 bases, the J end lost 9 bases, and 12 bases lay between the germline ends. CDR1 LGHNA and CDR2 YSLEER come from the germline V gene. The CDR3 length is 15 residues. On this clonotype: Its antigen is undetermined.

This sequence originates from a human donor in good health (CMV status not recorded). Some clones in this sample may be carry-over from other donors' samples. The chain joins TRBV4-3 to TRBJ1-6, with D possibly being TRBD1 (5 bases). The sample here was cultured PBMCs, taken from culture after CMV antigen stimulation. The CDR3 sequence is CASSQEGFTGSPLHF. The CDR3 nucleotides are TGCGCCAGCAGCCAAGAAGGTTTTACAGGTTCACCCCTCCACTTT.